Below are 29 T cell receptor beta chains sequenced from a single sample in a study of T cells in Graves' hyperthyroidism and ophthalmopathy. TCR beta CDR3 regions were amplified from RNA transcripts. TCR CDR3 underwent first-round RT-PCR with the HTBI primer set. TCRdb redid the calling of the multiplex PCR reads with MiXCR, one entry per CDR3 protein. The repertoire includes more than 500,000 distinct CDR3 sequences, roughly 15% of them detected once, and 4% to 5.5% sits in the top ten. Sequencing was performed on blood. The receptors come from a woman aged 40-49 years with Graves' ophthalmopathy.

This CDR3 reads CASTRTGAVQETQYF. The CDR3, as DNA: TGCGCCAGCACCCGGACAGGGGCCGTCCAAGAGACCCAGTACTTC. The rearrangement links TRBV5-1 to TRBJ2-5, with 9 bases that match TRBD1. Germline V gene data show CDR1 as SGHRS and CDR2 as YFSETQ. With 6 bases clipped from V and 1 base from J, the junction kept 7 bases outside the gene matches. This CDR3 region has 15 residues.

CDR3 nucleotide sequence: TGTGCCAGCTCACCATTGGGGACGGGCAGCTCTGGGGCCAACGTCCTGACTTTC. This translates into CASSPLGTGSSGANVLTF. The rearrangement uses TRBV18 and TRBJ2-6; possibly TRBD1 or TRBD2 for D (5 bases each). CDR1 KGHSH and CDR2 LQKENI come from the germline V gene. CDR3 length: 18 amino acids. Deletions cut 2 bases from V and 0 bases from J, with 14 bases between.

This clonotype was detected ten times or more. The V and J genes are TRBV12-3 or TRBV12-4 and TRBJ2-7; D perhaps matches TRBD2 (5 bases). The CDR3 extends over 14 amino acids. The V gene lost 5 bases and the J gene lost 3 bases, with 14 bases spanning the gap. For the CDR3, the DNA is TGTGCCAGCAGTCAAGAGGACTTTCACTACGAGCAGTACTTC. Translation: CASSQEDFHYEQYF.

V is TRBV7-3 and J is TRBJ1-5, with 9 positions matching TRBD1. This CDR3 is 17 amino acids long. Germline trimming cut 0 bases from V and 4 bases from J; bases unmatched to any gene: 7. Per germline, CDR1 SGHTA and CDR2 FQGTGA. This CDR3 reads CASSLTVRGQGNQPQHF. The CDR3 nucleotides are TGTGCCAGCAGCTTAACGGTTCGGGGACAGGGTAATCAGCCCCAGCATTTT.

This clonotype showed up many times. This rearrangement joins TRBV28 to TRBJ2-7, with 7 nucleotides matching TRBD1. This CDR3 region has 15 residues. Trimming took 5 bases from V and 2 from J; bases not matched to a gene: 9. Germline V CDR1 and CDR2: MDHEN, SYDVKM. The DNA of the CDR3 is TGTGCCAGCAGTCCAGGGACAGCGAACGCCTACGAGCAGTACTTC. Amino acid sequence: CASSPGTANAYEQYF.

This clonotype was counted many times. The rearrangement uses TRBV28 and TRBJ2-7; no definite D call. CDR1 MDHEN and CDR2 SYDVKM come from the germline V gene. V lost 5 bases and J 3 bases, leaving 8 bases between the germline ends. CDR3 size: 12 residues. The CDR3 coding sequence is TGTGCCAGCAGTCAACAGTTCTACGAGCAGTACTTC. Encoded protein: CASSQQFYEQYF.

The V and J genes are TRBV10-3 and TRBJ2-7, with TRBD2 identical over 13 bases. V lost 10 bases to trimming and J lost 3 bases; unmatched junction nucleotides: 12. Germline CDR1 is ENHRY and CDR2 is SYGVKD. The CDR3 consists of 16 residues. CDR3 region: CATGGLAGEYGYEQYF. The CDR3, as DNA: TGTGCCACCGGAGGACTAGCGGGGGAATACGGCTACGAGCAGTACTTC.

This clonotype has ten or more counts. CDR3 in DNA: TGCAGCGGAGGGACAGCCCAAGAGACCCAGTACTTC. This codes for CSGGTAQETQYF. This chain connects TRBV29-1 to TRBJ2-5; 7 nucleotides align to TRBD1. The CDR3 sequence is 12 residues long. With V trimmed by 7 bases and J by 1 base, 3 bases remained unmatched. The germline gives CDR1 SQVTM, CDR2 ANQGSEA. Full variable domain (outside the CDR3, taken from reference TRBV29-1 and TRBJ2-5): SAVISQKPSRDICQRGTSLTIQCQVDSQVTMMFWYRQQPGQSLTLIATANQGSEATYESGFVIDKFPISRPNLTFSTLTVSNMSPEDSSIYLCSGGTAQETQYFGPGTRLLVL.

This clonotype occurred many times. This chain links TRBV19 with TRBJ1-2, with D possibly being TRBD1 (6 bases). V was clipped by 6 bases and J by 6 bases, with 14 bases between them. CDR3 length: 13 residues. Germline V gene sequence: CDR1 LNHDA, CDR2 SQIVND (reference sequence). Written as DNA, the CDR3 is TGTGCCAGTAGCCTAGAGCAGGGGCATGGCTACACCTTC. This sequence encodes CASSLEQGHGYTF.

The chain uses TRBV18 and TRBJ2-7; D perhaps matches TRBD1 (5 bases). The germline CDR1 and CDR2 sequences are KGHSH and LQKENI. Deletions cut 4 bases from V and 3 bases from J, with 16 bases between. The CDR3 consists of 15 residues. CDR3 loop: CASSLNLGAFYEQYF. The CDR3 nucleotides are TGTGCCAGCTCACTCAATTTAGGGGCGTTCTACGAGCAGTACTTC.

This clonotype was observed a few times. The CDR3 coding sequence is TGCGCCAGCACCGTGGGGCCAGGAGTCTCTGGGGCCAACGTCCTGACTTTC. The encoded protein is CASTVGPGVSGANVLTF. The chain carries TRBV5-1 and TRBJ2-6, with D perhaps TRBD1 (5 bases). Germline CDR1 and CDR2: SGHRS and YFSETQ. V dropped 6 bases and J dropped 0 bases, with 16 bases sitting between them. The CDR3 spans 17 residues.

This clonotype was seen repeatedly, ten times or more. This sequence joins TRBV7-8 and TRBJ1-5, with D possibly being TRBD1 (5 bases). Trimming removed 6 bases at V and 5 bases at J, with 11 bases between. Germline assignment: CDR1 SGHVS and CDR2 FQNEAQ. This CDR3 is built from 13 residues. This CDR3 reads CASSPQVYQPQHF. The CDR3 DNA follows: TGTGCCAGCAGTCCACAGGTGTATCAGCCCCAGCATTTT.

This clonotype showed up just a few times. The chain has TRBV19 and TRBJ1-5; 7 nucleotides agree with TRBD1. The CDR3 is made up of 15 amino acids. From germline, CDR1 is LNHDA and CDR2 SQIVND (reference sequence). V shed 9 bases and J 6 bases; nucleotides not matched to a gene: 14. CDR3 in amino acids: CASRAGGEWGQPQHF. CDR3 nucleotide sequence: TGTGCCAGCCGAGCAGGGGGAGAGTGGGGTCAGCCCCAGCATTTT. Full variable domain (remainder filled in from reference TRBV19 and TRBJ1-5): DGGITQSPKYLFRKEGQNVTLSCEQNLNHDAMYWYRQDPGQGLRLIYYSQIVNDFQKGDIAEGYSVSREKKESFPLTVTSAQKNPTAFYLCASRAGGEWGQPQHFGDGTRLSIL.

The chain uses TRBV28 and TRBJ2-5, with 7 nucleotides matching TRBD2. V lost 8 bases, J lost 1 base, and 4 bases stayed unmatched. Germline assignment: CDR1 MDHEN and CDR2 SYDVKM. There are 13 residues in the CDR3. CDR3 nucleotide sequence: TGTGCCAGCGGGCGGGAGCTCCAAGAGACCCAGTACTTC. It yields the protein CASGRELQETQYF.

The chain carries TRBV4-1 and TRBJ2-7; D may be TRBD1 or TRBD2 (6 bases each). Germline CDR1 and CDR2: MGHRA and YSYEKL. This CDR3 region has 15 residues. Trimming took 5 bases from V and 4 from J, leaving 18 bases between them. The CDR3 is CASSSGAQGRYEQYF. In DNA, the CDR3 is TGCGCCAGCAGCTCAGGGGCGCAGGGGAGGTACGAGCAGTACTTC.

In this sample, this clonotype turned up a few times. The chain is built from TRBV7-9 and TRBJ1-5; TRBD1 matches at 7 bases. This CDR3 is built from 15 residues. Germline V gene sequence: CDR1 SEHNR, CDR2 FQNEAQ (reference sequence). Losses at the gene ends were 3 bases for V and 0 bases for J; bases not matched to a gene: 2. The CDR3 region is CASSLGDSSNQPQHF. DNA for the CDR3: TGTGCCAGCAGCTTGGGGGACAGTAGCAATCAGCCCCAGCATTTT.

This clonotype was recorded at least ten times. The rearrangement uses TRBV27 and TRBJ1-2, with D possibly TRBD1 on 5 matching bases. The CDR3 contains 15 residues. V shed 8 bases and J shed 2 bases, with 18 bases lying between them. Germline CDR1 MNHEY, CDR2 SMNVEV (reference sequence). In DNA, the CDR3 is TGTGCCAGCTCCAGGGCGGTAGGGGCGAACTATGGCTACACCTTC. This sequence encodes CASSRAVGANYGYTF.

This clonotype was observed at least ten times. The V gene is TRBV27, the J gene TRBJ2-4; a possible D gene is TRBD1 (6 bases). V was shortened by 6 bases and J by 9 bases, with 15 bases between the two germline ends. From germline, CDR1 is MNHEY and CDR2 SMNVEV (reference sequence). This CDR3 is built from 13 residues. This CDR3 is CASRQQGRGIQYF. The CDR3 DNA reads TGTGCCAGCAGGCAACAGGGTCGGGGCATTCAGTACTTC.

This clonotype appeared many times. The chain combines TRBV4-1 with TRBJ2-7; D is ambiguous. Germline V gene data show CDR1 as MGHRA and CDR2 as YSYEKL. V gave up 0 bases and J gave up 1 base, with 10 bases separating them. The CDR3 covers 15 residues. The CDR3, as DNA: TGCGCCAGCAGCCAAGAGGCCGTTGTGTCCTACGAGCAGTACTTC. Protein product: CASSQEAVVSYEQYF.

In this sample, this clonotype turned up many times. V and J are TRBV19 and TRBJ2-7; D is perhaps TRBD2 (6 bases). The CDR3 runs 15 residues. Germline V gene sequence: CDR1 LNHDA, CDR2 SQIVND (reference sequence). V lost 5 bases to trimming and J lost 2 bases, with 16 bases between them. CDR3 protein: CASSSSSGTPYEQYF. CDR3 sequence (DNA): TGTGCCAGTAGTTCCTCCTCCGGGACTCCCTACGAGCAGTACTTC. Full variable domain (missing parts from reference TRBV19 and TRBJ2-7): DGGITQSPKYLFRKEGQNVTLSCEQNLNHDAMYWYRQDPGQGLRLIYYSQIVNDFQKGDIAEGYSVSREKKESFPLTVTSAQKNPTAFYLCASSSSSGTPYEQYFGPGTRLTVT.

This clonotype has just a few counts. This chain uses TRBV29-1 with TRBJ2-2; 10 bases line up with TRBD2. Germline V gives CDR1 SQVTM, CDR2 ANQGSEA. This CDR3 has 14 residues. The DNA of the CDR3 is TGCGCCGTAGCGGGAGGCCCCCACACCGGGGAGCTGTTTTTT. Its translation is CAVAGGPHTGELFF.

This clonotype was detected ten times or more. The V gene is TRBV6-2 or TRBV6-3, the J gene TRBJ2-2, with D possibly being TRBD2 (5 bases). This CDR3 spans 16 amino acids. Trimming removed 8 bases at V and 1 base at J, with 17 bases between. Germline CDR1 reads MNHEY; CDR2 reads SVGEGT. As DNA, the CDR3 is TGTGCCAGCCGAGAGACGTATCGGGAGAACACCGGGGAGCTGTTTTTT. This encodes CASRETYRENTGELFF.

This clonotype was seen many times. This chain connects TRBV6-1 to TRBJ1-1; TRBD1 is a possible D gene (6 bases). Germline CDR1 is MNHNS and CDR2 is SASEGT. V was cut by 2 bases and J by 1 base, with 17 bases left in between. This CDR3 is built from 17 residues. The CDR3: CASSELGQLTRNTEAFF. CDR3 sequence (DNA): TGTGCCAGCAGTGAACTGGGACAACTTACGAGGAACACTGAAGCTTTCTTT.

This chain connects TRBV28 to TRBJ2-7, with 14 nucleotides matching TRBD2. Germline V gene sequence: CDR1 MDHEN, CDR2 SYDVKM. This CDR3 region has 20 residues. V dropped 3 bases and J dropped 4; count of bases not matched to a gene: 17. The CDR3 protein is CASSFPTSQGLAGVLYEQYF. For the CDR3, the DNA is TGTGCCAGCAGTTTCCCGACCTCTCAGGGACTAGCGGGAGTCCTGTACGAGCAGTACTTC. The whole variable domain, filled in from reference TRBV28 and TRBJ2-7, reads DVKVTQSSRYLVKRTGEKVFLECVQDMDHENMFWYRQDPGLGLRLIYFSYDVKMKEKGDIPEGYSVSREKKERFSLILESASTNQTSMYLCASSFPTSQGLAGVLYEQYFGPGTRLTVT.

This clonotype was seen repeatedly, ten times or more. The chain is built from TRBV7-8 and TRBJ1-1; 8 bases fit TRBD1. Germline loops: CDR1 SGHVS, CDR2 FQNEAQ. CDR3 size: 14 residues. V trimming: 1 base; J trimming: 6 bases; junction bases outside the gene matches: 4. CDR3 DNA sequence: TGTGCCAGCAGCTTAGTCCAGGGGGCATCTGAAGCTTTCTTT. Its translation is CASSLVQGASEAFF.

CDR3 sequence (DNA): TGTGCCAGCAGTCCTGGGGGGCTAAATCCCTACGAGCAGTACTTC. It translates to CASSPGGLNPYEQYF. V is TRBV6-1 and J is TRBJ2-7; TRBD1 or TRBD2 may be the D gene (6 bases each). Trimming cost V 5 bases and J 2 bases, with 16 bases left between them. In germline, CDR1 is MNHNS, CDR2 SASEGT. This CDR3 contains 15 residues.

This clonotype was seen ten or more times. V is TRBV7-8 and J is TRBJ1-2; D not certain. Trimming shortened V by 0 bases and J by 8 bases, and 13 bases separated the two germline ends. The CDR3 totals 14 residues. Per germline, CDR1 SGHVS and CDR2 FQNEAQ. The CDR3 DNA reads TGTGCCAGCAGCTTAGCCAAGGCCCGTGGGGGCTACACCTTC. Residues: CASSLAKARGGYTF.

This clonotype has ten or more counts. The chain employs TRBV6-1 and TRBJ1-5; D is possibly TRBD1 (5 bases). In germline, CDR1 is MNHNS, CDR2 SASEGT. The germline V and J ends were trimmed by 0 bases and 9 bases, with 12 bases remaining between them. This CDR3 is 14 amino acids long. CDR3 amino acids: CASSEAAGSLPQHF. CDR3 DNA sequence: TGTGCCAGCAGTGAAGCGGCAGGGTCTCTGCCCCAGCATTTT.

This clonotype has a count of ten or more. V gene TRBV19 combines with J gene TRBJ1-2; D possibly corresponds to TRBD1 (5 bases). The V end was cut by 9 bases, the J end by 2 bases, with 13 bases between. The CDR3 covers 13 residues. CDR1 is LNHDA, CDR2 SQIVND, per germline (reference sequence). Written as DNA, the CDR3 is TGTGCCAGCTTCCGGGACGGAAACTATGGCTACACCTTC. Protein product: CASFRDGNYGYTF.